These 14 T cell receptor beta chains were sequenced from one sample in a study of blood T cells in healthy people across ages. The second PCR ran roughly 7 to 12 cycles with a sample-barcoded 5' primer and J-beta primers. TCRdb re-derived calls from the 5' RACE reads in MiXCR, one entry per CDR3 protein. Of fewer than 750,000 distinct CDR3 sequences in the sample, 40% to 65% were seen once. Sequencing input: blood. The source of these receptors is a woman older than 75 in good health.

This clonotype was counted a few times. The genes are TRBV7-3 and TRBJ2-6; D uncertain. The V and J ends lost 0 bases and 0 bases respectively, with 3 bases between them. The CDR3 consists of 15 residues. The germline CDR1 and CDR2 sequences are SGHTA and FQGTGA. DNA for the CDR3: TGTGCCAGCAGCTTAACGAACTCTGGGGCCAACGTCCTGACTTTC. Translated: CASSLTNSGANVLTF.

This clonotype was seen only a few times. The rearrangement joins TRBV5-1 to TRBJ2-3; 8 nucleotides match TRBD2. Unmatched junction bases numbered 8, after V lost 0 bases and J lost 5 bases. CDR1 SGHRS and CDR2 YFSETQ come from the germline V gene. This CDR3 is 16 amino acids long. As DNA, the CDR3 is TGCGCCAGCAGCTTGGTGCGTAGCGGGGAGATAGATACGCAGTATTTT. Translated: CASSLVRSGEIDTQYF.

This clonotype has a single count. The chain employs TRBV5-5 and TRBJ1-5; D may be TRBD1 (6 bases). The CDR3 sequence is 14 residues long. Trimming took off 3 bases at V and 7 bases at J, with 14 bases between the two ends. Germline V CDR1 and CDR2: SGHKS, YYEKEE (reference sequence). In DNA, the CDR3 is TGTGCCAGCAGCTCCCCGGGACAAGGACAGCCCCAGCATTTT. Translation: CASSSPGQGQPQHF.

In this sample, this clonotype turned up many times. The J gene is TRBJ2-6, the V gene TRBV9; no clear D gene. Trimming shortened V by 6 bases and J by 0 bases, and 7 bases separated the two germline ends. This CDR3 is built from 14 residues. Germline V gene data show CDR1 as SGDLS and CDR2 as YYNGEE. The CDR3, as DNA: TGTGCCAGCACTGACGGCTCTGGGGCCAACGTCCTGACTTTC. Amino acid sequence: CASTDGSGANVLTF.

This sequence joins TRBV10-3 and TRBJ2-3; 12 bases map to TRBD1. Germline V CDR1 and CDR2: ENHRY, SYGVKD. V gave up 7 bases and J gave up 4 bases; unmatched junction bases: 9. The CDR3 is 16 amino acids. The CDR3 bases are TGTGCCATCATGAGCAAGGGACAGGGGGCCTCAGATACGCAGTATTTT. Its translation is CAIMSKGQGASDTQYF.

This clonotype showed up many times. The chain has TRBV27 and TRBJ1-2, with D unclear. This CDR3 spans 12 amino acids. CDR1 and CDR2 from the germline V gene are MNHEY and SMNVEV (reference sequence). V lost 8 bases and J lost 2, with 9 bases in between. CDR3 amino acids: CASLDLNYGYTF. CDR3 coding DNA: TGTGCCAGCCTTGACCTAAACTATGGCTACACCTTC.

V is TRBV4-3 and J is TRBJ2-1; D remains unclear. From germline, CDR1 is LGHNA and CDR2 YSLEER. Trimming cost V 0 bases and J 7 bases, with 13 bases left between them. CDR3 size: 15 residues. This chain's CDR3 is CASSQDRGADNEQFF. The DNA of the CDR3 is TGCGCCAGCAGCCAAGATCGTGGAGCCGATAATGAGCAGTTCTTC.

The CDR3 sequence: CASRTGAVGLEQFF. The CDR3 DNA reads as TGTGCCAGCAGAACAGGGGCTGTTGGTCTTGAGCAGTTCTTC. The genes are TRBV6-1 and TRBJ2-1, with 7 bases that match TRBD1. The ends lost 6 bases at V and 9 bases at J; junction bases unmatched: 11. The germline V gene has CDR1 MNHNS and CDR2 SASEGT. The CDR3 sequence is 14 residues long.

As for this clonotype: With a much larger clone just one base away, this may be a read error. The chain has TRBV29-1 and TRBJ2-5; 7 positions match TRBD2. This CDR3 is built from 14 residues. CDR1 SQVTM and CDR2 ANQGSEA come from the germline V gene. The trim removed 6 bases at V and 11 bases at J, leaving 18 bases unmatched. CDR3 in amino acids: CSVQGGRFVDEQYF. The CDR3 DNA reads TGCAGCGTGCAGGGCGGGAGATTTGTGGATGAGCAGTACTTC.

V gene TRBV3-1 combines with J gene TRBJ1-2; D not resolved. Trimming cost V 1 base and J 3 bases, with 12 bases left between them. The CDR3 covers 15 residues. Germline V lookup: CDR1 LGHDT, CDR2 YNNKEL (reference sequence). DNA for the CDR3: TGTGCCAGCAGCCAAGGGCCCGGGATACACTATGGCTACACCTTC. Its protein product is CASSQGPGIHYGYTF.

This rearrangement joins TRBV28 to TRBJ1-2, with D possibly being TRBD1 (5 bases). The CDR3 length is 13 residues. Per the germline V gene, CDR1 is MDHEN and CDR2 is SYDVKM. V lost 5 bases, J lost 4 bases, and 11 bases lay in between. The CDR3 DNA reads TGTGCCAGCAGTCAGCAGGGAGTCTATGGCTACACCTTC. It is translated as CASSQQGVYGYTF.

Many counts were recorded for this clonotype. The CDR3: CSVGLAVNSYNEQFF. Written as DNA, the CDR3 is TGCAGCGTGGGACTAGCGGTCAACTCCTACAATGAGCAGTTCTTC. J is TRBJ2-1 and V is TRBV29-1, with 11 bases identical to TRBD2. This CDR3 has 15 amino acids. The trim removed 6 bases at V and 0 bases at J, leaving 4 bases unmatched. Germline loops: CDR1 SQVTM, CDR2 ANQGSEA.

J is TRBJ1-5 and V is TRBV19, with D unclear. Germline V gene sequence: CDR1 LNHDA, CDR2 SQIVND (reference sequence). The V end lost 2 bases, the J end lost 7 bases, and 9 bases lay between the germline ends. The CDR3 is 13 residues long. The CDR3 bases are TGTGCCAGTAGTATAAAGGGAGGCCAGCCCCAGCATTTT. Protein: CASSIKGGQPQHF. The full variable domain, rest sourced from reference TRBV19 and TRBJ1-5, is DGGITQSPKYLFRKEGQNVTLSCEQNLNHDAMYWYRQDPGQGLRLIYYSQIVNDFQKGDIAEGYSVSREKKESFPLTVTSAQKNPTAFYLCASSIKGGQPQHFGDGTRLSIL.

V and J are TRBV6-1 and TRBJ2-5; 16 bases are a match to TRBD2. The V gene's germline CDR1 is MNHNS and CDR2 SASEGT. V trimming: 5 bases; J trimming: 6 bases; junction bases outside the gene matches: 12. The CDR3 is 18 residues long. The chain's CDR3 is CASSPLGGLAGGRKTQYF. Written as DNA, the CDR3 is TGTGCCAGCAGTCCCCTCGGGGGACTAGCGGGGGGGAGAAAGACCCAGTACTTC.